This note documents a single T cell receptor (beta chain) sequence. Original data processing: Using reference gene primer amplification, nucleated cell counts were estimated. Produced via immunoSEQ multiplex PCR; TCRdb's table is partial and in-frame only. The V and J calls and clone size come from that table; D and trimming were worked out from the DNA. The sample lists approximately 500,000 clones; 85% to 90% were seen once. This record belongs to a study of blood T cell repertoires in COVID-19. The wider study: Specimens from acute and convalescent COVID-19 originated in the United States, Italy and Spain. PBMCs, B-cell-depleted T cells, or T cells were the source of the cDNA or gDNA that made up the material.

In Seattle, patients joined the study during active infection and were tracked longitudinally. The CDR3 spans 13 residues. Germline lookup yields CDR1 MNHEY and CDR2 SVGAGI. With V trimmed by 4 bases and J by 11 bases, 9 bases remained unmatched. V and J are TRBV6-5 and TRBJ1-1; 8 bases match TRBD1. This sequence originates from a woman between 50 and 59 years old with COVID-19, enrolled during active disease. Specimen: peripheral blood. CDR3 loop: CASSFPGGLDAFF. For the CDR3, the DNA is TGTGCCAGCAGTTTCCCAGGGGGCCTTGACGCTTTCTTT.